Listed below are T cell receptor beta chains from one sample, sequenced in a study of cytomegalovirus exposure and HLA in healthy donors. Sequencing used immunoSEQ multiplex PCR; TCRdb keeps in-frame clones, though not all of them. The sample yields approximately 130,000 clones, around two thirds seen once. Sequenced: PBMCs. The source is a human donor in good health. CDR3s leave out the opening cysteine and the closing phenylalanine or tryptophan. D genes are given only for firm matches.

d_call | j_call | v_call | cdr3_aa
- | TRBJ2-7 | TRBV7-2 | ASSTQTGREQY
- | TRBJ2-1 | TRBV19 | ASSMDPSSDEQF
TRBD2 | TRBJ2-7 | TRBV11-1 | ASSLAPAGEQEQY
- | TRBJ1-5 | TRBV2 | ASRGGGNQPQH
TRBD1 | TRBJ1-5 | TRBV19 | ASSIEGTGSYQPQH
- | TRBJ1-2 | TRBV6-1 | ASSEGAGYT
TRBD2 | TRBJ2-7 | TRBV10-2 | ASSEVSGVYEQY
TRBD2 | TRBJ2-1 | TRBV7-2 | ASSRRGGRSYNEQF
- | TRBJ2-1 | TRBV5-8 | ASSPAGGGYEQF
- | TRBJ2-1 | TRBV15 | ATSRDSYNEQF
- | TRBJ2-5 | TRBV5-4 | ASSFAARGGQETQY
- | TRBJ2-2 | TRBV5-1 | ASSLRGITGELF
- | TRBJ1-1 | TRBV28 | ASSLPEGHTEAF
- | TRBJ2-2 | TRBV7-2 | ASSLTAGTGELF
TRBD2 | TRBJ2-1 | TRBV5-1 | ASSQPGLAGLNEQF
- | TRBJ1-1 | TRBV4-1 | ASSQGSRNGVSAF
- | TRBJ2-2 | TRBV15 | ATSRGMRGLGSGELF
TRBD1 | TRBJ2-5 | TRBV18 | ASSPRGRQETQY